This T cell receptor beta chain was recorded in a study of blood T cell repertoires in COVID-19. Study overall: T cells, B-cell-depleted T cells, or PBMCs provided the cDNA or gDNA that served as material.

As processed by the authors: Amplification of reference gene primers provided the estimated nucleated cell counts. TCRdb's table, derived via immunoSEQ multiplex PCR, lists solely in-frame clones and lacks some. The DNA gave D and trimming, while V, J and clone size come from that table. The sample lists around 120,000 clones; 70% to 90% were seen once. The sequencing sample was made of peripheral blood. This TCR was sampled from a woman in her forties or fifties with active or convalescent COVID-19.

CDR3 residues: CASSQEGTAVEQYF. The CDR3 nucleotides read TGCGCCAGCAGCCAAGAAGGGACTGCCGTCGAGCAGTACTTC. This sequence joins TRBV4-3 and TRBJ2-7, with D possibly matching TRBD2 (6 bases). CDR3 size: 14 residues. From germline, CDR1 is LGHNA and CDR2 YSLEER. V lost 0 bases to trimming and J lost 6 bases, with 12 bases between them.